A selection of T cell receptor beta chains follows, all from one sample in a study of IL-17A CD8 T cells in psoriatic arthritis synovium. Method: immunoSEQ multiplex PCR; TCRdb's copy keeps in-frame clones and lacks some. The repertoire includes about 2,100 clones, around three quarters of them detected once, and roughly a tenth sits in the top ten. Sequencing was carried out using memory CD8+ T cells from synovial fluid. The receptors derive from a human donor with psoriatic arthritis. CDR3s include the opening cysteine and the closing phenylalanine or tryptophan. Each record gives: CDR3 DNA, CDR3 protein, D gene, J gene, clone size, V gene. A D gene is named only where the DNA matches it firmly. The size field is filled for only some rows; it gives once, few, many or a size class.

DNA: TGTGCCAGCAGTTCGGACTATCCAACTAATGAAAAACTGTTTTTT
CDR3: CASSSDYPTNEKLFF
D: -
J: TRBJ1-4
size: few
V: TRBV6-8

DNA: TGTGCCAGCAGCTCCTCAGACAGTCTCTCTGGAAACACCATATATTTT
CDR3: CASSSSDSLSGNTIYF
D: -
J: TRBJ1-3
size: -
V: TRBV7-9

DNA: TGTGCCAGCAGTGACGCGGGAGGCACAGATACGCAGTATTTT
CDR3: CASSDAGGTDTQYF
D: TRBD2
J: TRBJ2-3
size: -
V: TRBV6-4

DNA: TGTGCCAGCAGCCCAGATTTCGGGTCAGAGCAGTATTTT
CDR3: CASSPDFGSEQYF
D: -
J: TRBJ2-3
size: once
V: TRBV7-6

DNA: TGTGCCACCCAGGAGAAGGGTGCCTGGTTAGGGTTATCTTTCTTT
CDR3: CATQEKGAWLGLSFF
D: -
J: TRBJ1-1
size: -
V: TRBV19

DNA: TGTGCCAGCAGGGAAGGGATGGCTGAAGCTTTCTTT
CDR3: CASREGMAEAFF
D: -
J: TRBJ1-1
size: large
V: TRBV2

DNA: TGTGCCAGCAGCTACGGGTCTCTGATGAACACTGAAGCTTTCTTT
CDR3: CASSYGSLMNTEAFF
D: -
J: TRBJ1-1
size: -
V: TRBV5-5

DNA: TGTGCCAGCCGGCCCCAGACGGACAAAAACATTCAGTACTTC
CDR3: CASRPQTDKNIQYF
D: -
J: TRBJ2-4
size: few
V: TRBV2

DNA: TGCGCCAGCAGCCCAGGAACCTATGAAGCTTTCTTT
CDR3: CASSPGTYEAFF
D: -
J: TRBJ1-1
size: few
V: TRBV4-1

DNA: TGTGCCTGGAGTGTTCCGGCAGGGAGGGGATCAGATACGCAGTATTTT
CDR3: CAWSVPAGRGSDTQYF
D: TRBD2
J: TRBJ2-3
size: -
V: TRBV30

DNA: TGCAGCGGATGTCTAGGTGAGAGCTCCTACAATGAGCAGTTCTTC
CDR3: CSGCLGESSYNEQFF
D: -
J: TRBJ2-1
size: -
V: TRBV29-1

DNA: TGTGCCAGCAGTGACGCAGGGGGCACAGATACGCAGTATTTT
CDR3: CASSDAGGTDTQYF
D: -
J: TRBJ2-3
size: -
V: TRBV6-4

DNA: TGTGCCACCCGGGGTATCAGGGAGCAGTTCTTC
CDR3: CATRGIREQFF
D: -
J: TRBJ2-1
size: -
V: TRBV15

DNA: TGTGCCAGCTCACCACACATGGGACAGGGCCATTCAGGCTACACCTTC
CDR3: CASSPHMGQGHSGYTF
D: TRBD1
J: TRBJ1-2
size: few
V: TRBV18

DNA: TGTGCCAGCGGGCTGACTGGGGCTAGCGGGAGTGACATTCAGTACTTC
CDR3: CASGLTGASGSDIQYF
D: TRBD2
J: TRBJ2-4
size: -
V: TRBV27

DNA: TGTGCCAGCAGCGCCGGACTAGCGATGGACGAGCAGTACTTC
CDR3: CASSAGLAMDEQYF
D: TRBD2
J: TRBJ2-7
size: -
V: TRBV7-9

DNA: TGTGCCATCAGTGATAATCCGGGACAGGGCACAGATACGCAGTATTTT
CDR3: CAISDNPGQGTDTQYF
D: TRBD1
J: TRBJ2-3
size: -
V: TRBV10-3

DNA: TGCGCCAGCAGTGATCGAGACCCCGGGGAGCTGTTTTTT
CDR3: CASSDRDPGELFF
D: -
J: TRBJ2-2
size: -
V: TRBV10-1

DNA: TGTGCCAGCAGCTTAAAAACCCAGGGCGACAATGAGCAGTTCTTC
CDR3: CASSLKTQGDNEQFF
D: -
J: TRBJ2-1
size: once
V: TRBV11-2

DNA: TGTGCCAGCAGCGTAGCGGGAGGGTTGTTTCATGAGCAGTTCTTC
CDR3: CASSVAGGLFHEQFF
D: TRBD2
J: TRBJ2-1
size: -
V: TRBV9

DNA: TGTGCCAGCAGCCCCCGCTATGAGGGAGACGGTGGGGGAAACATTCAGTACTTC
CDR3: CASSPRYEGDGGGNIQYF
D: -
J: TRBJ2-4
size: -
V: TRBV7-8

DNA: TGCGCCAGCAGCCAAGACGATCCAGAGGGACTAGCGAAATGGGATGAGCAGTTCTTC
CDR3: CASSQDDPEGLAKWDEQFF
D: TRBD2
J: TRBJ2-1
size: -
V: TRBV4-1

DNA: TGTGCCATCACCCAGGGCGGGAGCACAGATACGCAGTATTTT
CDR3: CAITQGGSTDTQYF
D: -
J: TRBJ2-3
size: -
V: TRBV10-3

DNA: TGTGCCAGCAGCCCGGACACAGGTTATGATCAGCCCCAGCATTTT
CDR3: CASSPDTGYDQPQHF
D: -
J: TRBJ1-5
size: few
V: TRBV4-2

DNA: TGTGCCAGCAGCTTGGAGGGAGGGGCTCCCTATGGCTACACCTTC
CDR3: CASSLEGGAPYGYTF
D: -
J: TRBJ1-2
size: -
V: TRBV5-6

DNA: TGTGCCAGCAGTGAATCCAGGGGGGACACCGGGGAGCTGTTTTTT
CDR3: CASSESRGDTGELFF
D: -
J: TRBJ2-2
size: few
V: TRBV6-4

DNA: TGTGCCAGCAGCTTAGTGTACAGGGTCGTGGAGACCCAGTACTTC
CDR3: CASSLVYRVVETQYF
D: -
J: TRBJ2-5
size: -
V: TRBV11-3

DNA: TGTGCCAGCAGCCTCTTTAGCGGGAGCAGCAATGAGCAGTTCTTC
CDR3: CASSLFSGSSNEQFF
D: TRBD2
J: TRBJ2-1
size: few
V: TRBV6-4

DNA: TGTGCCAGCAGCTTAGCTTACTACGAGCAGTTCTTC
CDR3: CASSLAYYEQFF
D: -
J: TRBJ2-1
size: -
V: TRBV7-9

DNA: TGTGCCAGCAGTGACTCTGGCGGGAGCAGTAATGAGCAGTTCTTC
CDR3: CASSDSGGSSNEQFF
D: TRBD2
J: TRBJ2-1
size: -
V: TRBV6-4

DNA: TGCGCCAGCAGCGCCCTGAGTGTTTCCTACAATGAGCAGTTCTTC
CDR3: CASSALSVSYNEQFF
D: -
J: TRBJ2-1
size: once
V: TRBV4-3

DNA: TGTGCCAGCAGCAAAACCCTCCCTGACGGGGGTAACTATGGCTACACCTTC
CDR3: CASSKTLPDGGNYGYTF
D: -
J: TRBJ1-2
size: -
V: TRBV21-1